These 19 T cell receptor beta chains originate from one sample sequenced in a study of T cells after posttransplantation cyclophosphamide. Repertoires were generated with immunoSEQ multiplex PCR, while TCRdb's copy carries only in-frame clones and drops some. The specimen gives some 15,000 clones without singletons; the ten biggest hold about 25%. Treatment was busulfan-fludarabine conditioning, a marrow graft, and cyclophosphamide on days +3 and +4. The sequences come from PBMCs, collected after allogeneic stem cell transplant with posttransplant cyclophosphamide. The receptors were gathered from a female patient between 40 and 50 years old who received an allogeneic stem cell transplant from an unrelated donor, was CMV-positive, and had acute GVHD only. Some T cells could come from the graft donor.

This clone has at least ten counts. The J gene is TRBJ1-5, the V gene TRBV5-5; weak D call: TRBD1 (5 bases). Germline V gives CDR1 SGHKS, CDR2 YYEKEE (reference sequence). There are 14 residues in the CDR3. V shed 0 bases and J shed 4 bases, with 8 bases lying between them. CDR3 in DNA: TGTGCCAGCAGCTTGGAAAGGGGAAATCAGCCCCAGCATTTT. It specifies CASSLERGNQPQHF.

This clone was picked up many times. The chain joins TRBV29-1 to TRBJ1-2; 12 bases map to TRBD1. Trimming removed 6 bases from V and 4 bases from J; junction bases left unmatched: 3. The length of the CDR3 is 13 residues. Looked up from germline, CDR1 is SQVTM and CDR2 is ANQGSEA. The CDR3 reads CSVGQGAVYGYTF. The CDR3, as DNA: TGCAGCGTGGGACAGGGGGCAGTCTATGGCTACACCTTC.

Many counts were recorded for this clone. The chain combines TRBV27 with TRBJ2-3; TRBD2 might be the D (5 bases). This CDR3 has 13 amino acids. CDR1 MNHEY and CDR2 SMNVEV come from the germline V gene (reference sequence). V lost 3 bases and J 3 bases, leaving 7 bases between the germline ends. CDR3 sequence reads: CASSFRETDTQYF. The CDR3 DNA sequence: TGTGCCAGCAGTTTTCGGGAAACAGATACGCAGTATTTT.

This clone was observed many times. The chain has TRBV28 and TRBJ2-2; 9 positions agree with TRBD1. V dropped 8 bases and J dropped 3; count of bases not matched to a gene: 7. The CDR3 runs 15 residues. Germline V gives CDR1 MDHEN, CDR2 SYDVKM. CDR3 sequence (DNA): TGTGCCAGCGGGCAACAGGGGGCGCACACCGGGGAGCTGTTTTTT. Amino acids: CASGQQGAHTGELFF.

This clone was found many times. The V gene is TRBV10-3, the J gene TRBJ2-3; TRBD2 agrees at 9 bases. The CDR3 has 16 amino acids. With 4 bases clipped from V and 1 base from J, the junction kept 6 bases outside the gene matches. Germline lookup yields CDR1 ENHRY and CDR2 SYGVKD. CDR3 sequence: CAISGGLAGRTDTQYF. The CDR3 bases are TGTGCCATCAGTGGGGGGCTAGCGGGACGCACAGATACGCAGTATTTT.

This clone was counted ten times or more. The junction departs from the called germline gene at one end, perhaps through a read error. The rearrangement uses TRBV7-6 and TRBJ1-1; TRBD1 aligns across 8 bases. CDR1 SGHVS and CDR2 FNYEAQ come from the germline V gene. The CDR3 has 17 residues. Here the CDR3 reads CASTLEGRGPPYTEAFF. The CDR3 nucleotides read TGTGCCAGCACCTTAGAGGGCAGGGGGCCTCCGTACACTGAAGCTTTCTTT.

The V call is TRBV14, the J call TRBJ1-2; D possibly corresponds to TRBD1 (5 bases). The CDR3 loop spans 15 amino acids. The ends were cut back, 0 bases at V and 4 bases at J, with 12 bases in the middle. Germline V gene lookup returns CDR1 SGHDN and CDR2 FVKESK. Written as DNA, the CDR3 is TGTGCCAGCAGCCAAGAATCTTGGGGCGGCTATGGCTACACCTTC. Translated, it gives CASSQESWGGYGYTF.

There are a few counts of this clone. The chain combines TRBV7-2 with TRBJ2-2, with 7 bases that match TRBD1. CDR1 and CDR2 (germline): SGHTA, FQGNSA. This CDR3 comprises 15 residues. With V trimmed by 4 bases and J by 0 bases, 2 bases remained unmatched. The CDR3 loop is CASSSGTANTGELFF. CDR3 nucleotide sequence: TGTGCCAGCAGCTCCGGGACAGCGAACACCGGGGAGCTGTTTTTT.

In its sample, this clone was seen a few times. The chain's CDR3 is CSVLDLDRAYEQYF. CDR3 nucleotides: TGCAGCGTCCTAGACCTAGACAGGGCCTACGAGCAGTACTTC. V is TRBV29-1 and J is TRBJ2-7; 7 bases agree with TRBD1. Trimming cost V 6 bases and J 2 bases; bases outside gene matches: 10. This CDR3 contains 14 residues. The germline gives CDR1 SQVTM, CDR2 ANQGSEA.

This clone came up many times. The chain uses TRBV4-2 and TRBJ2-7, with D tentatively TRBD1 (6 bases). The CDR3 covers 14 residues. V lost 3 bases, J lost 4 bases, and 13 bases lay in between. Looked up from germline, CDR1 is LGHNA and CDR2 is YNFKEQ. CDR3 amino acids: CASSHATGSYEQYF. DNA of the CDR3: TGTGCCAGCAGCCATGCCACAGGGAGTTACGAGCAGTACTTC.

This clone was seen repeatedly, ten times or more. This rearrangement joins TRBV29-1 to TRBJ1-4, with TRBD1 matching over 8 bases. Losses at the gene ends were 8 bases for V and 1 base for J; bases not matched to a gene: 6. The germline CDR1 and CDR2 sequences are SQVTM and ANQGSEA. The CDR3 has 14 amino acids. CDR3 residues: CSIGQGGTNEKLFF. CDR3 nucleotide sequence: TGCAGCATAGGACAGGGTGGAACTAATGAAAAACTGTTTTTT.

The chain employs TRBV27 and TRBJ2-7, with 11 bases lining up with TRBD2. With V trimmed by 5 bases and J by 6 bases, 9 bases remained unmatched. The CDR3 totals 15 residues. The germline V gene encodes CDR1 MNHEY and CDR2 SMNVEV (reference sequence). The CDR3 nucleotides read TGTGCCAGCAGTCCGCCGCTACTAGCGGGAGCCGAGCAGTACTTC. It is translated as CASSPPLLAGAEQYF.

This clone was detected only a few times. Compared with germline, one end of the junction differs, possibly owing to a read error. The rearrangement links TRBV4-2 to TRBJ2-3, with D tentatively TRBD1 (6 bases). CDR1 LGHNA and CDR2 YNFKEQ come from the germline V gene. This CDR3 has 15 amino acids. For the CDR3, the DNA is TGTGCCAGCAGCCAAGTTCCCGGACAGCCCAAGCATCTGAGTTTT. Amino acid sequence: CASSQVPGQPKHLSF.

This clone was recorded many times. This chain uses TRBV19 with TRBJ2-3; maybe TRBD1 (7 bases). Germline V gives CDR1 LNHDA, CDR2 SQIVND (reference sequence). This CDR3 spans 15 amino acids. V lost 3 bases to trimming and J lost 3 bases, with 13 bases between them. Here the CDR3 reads CASSMGGQVTDTQYF. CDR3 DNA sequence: TGTGCCAGTAGTATGGGAGGACAGGTGACAGATACGCAGTATTTT.

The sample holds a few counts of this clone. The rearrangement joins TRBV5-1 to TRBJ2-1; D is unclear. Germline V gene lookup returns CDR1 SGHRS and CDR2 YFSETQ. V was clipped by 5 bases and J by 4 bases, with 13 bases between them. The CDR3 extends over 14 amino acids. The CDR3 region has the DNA TGCGCCAGCAGACCCGCGTCCCTTTACAATGAGCAGTTCTTC. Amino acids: CASRPASLYNEQFF.

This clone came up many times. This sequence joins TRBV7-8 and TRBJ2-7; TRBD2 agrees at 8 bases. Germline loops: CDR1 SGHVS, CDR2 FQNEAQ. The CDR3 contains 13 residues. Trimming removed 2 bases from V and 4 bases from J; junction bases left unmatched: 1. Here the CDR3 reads CASSLSGRYEQYF. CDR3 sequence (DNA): TGTGCCAGCAGCTTAAGCGGGAGATACGAGCAGTACTTC.

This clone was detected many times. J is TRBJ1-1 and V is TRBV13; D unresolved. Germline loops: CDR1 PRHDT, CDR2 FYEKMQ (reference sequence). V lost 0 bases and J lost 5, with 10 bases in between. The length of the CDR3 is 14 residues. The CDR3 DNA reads TGTGCCAGCAGCTTAGGGGGGAGGGATACTGAAGCTTTCTTT. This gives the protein CASSLGGRDTEAFF.

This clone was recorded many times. The CDR3 DNA reads TGTGCCAGCAGTTACGGTGGACAGCCCTATGGCTACACCTTC. Protein product: CASSYGGQPYGYTF. The rearrangement uses TRBV6-5 and TRBJ1-2, with a weak D call TRBD1 (6 bases). CDR3 length: 14 residues. V lost 2 bases and J 4 bases, leaving 11 bases between the germline ends. Germline values: CDR1 MNHEY, CDR2 SVGAGI.

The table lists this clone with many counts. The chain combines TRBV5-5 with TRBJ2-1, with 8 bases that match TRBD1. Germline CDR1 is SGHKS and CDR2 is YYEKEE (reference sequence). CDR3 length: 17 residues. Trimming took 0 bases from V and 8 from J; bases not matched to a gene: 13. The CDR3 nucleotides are TGTGCCAGCAGCTTGGGCTTGTGGGACAGGCGGTGGGATGAGCAGTTCTTC. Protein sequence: CASSLGLWDRRWDEQFF.